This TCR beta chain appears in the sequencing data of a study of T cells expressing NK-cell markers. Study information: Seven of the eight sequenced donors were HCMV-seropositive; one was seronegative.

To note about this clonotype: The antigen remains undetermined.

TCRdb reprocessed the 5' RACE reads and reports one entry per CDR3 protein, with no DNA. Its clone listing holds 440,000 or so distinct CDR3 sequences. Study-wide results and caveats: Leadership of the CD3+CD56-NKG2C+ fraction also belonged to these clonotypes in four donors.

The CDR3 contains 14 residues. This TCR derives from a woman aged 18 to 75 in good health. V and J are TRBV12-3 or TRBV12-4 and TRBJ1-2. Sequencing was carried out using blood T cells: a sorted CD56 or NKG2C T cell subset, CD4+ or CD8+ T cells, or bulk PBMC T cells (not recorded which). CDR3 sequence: CASSFLRMNYGYTF.